This TCR beta chain derives from a study of regulatory T cells in long-lasting Graves disease. This clonotype was seen only a few times. Antigen unknown. CDR1 is SGDLS, CDR2 YYNGEE, per germline. With 7 bases clipped from V and 4 bases from J, the junction kept 10 bases outside the gene matches. The CDR3 is 17 amino acids. Libraries of TCR beta came from iRepertoire HTBI primers plus Arm-PCR of CDR3 regions. Under the authors' procedure: Across samples, 62 TRBV and about 13 TRBJ segments were found. Each CDR3 protein gets one entry after TCRdb re-called the multiplex PCR reads with MiXCR. TCRdb, not the original authors, processed these V and J calls. The sample includes fewer than 550,000 distinct CDR3 sequences, roughly a fifth of them seen just once. Noted time point: persistent/refractory GD, antithyroid drugs over 5 years with positive TRAb. PBMC-extracted RNA yielded the TCR library. General study results and limits: Favored usage of TRBV28, TRBJ1-2 and TRBJ2-5 was recorded in persistent disease. Only peripheral blood was studied, not thyroid tissue. Few sampled subjects may have lowered accuracy.

The receptor comes from a female donor with Graves disease. This chain uses TRBV9 with TRBJ2-2; 13 bases line up with TRBD2. The sample was peripheral blood mononuclear cells (PBMCs), taken when the disease was refractory, from a patient treated with antithyroid drugs. CDR3 region: CASQGLAGKVGTGELFF. The CDR3, as DNA: TGTGCCAGCCAGGGACTAGCGGGGAAAGTTGGCACCGGGGAGCTGTTTTTT.